This T cell receptor (beta chain) emerged from a study of blood T cell repertoires in COVID-19. Study-level information: COVID-19 samples collected from the United States, Italy and Spain covered acute and convalescent phases. From T cells, B-cell-depleted T cells, or PBMCs came the material, which was cDNA or gDNA.

Per the study methods: From reference gene primer amplification, estimates of nucleated cell counts were derived. Clones were read by immunoSEQ multiplex PCR, and TCRdb kept only the in-frame ones, dropping some. The DNA gave D and trimming, while V, J and clone size come from that table. There are some 240,000 clones in the sample; around 84% occur only once, and more than 1.5% lies in the top ten. The CDR3 covers 15 residues. Trimming left V 3 bases short and J 7 bases short, with 16 bases between. Germline lookup yields CDR1 GTSNPN and CDR2 SVGIG (reference sequence). Material for sequencing was peripheral blood. The clonotype comes from a woman in her thirties or forties who had recovered from COVID-19. This chain connects TRBV30 to TRBJ1-6; maybe TRBD1 (6 bases). The CDR3 DNA reads as TGTGCCTGGAGGGACGACAGGCTCTTCAATTCACCCCTCCACTTT. Translation gives CAWRDDRLFNSPLHF.